This TCR beta chain was identified during a study of blood T cell repertoires in COVID-19 (dated by TCRdb to 2020 to 2021). Study-wide context: Collaborator samples came from the United States, Italy and Spain and covered acute and convalescent phases of COVID-19. The material from the prospective study consisted of cDNA or gDNA derived from T cells, B-cell-depleted T cells, or PBMCs. Subjects who had been exposed to COVID-19, were actively infected with it, or had recovered from it provided the deeply sampled blood TCRbeta repertoires that made up the dataset. The repertoires were made available in a free public database intended to serve as a resource for research on the immune response to SARS-CoV-2. The samples were drawn from two sources: the first 160 participants of the ongoing ImmuneRACE study, and approximately 1,300 subjects contributed by 6 global collaborators. The sample metadata nearly always contained a de-identified subject ID, COVID-19 status, age in years and sex. Where available, HLA class I and class II types were obtained from metadata supplied by the sample provider rather than from assay-based typing. Points the paper makes about the study in general: The quantity of clinical and demographic metadata differed by source and by participant and was supplied without curation.

For this clone: The antigen it binds to is not known. No base-level quality is on record; no much larger clone is a single base apart.

Enrolling through a virtual design, the prospective study's participants ranged in age from roughly 18 to 89 years and lived across more than 20 United States geographic areas. In the prospective study, cohorts were assigned on the basis of participant-reported clinical history obtained from a screening survey and a study questionnaire. In the prospective study, mobile phlebotomists collected whole blood, serum and a nasopharyngeal or oropharyngeal swab from each participant. Participants in the prospective study had the option to provide additional blood draws and questionnaires over a roughly 2-month period. Before DNA extraction, blood samples from the prospective study were shipped at room temperature or frozen. TCRbeta CDR3 regions were amplified from genomic DNA by means of the immunoSEQ Assay, a bias-controlled multiplex PCR. In the authors' own workflow: Nucleated cell counts per sample were estimated from amplification of reference gene primers within the assay. To quantify the absolute abundance of each unique TCRbeta CDR3 rearrangement, sequence reads were collapsed and filtered. For each sample, productive Simpson clonality was calculated as the square root of Simpson's diversity index over productive rearrangements. The table comes from immuneACCESS by way of TCRdb, which keeps in-frame sequences with V and J called. Part of the clones is missing from these tables; in studies checked, under half for an unresolved V gene and the rest for unknown reasons. V and J calls and clone size follow that table, whereas D and trimming were derived from the DNA. The sample table lists over 300,000 clones, approximately 88% of them with a count of one. The top ten constitute approximately 0.96% of the sample.

CDR1 and CDR2 were assigned from the germline V gene as SNHLY and FYNNEI. Including cysteine and phenylalanine, the CDR3 has 15 amino acids. This entry keeps only the CDR3 DNA: 45 bases, framed from base 1. V is shortened by 6 bases, J by 0 bases, and the region joining them spans 14 bases. The V gene is TRBV2 and the J gene is TRBJ1-1; too little of a D gene remains to name it. Sequenced: PBMCs or T cells enriched from blood (not recorded which). This receptor was obtained from a young woman with acute COVID-19. The DNA sequence is TGTGCCAGCAGACACACGCGGGATATGAACACTGAAGCTTTCTTT. The resulting protein is CASRHTRDMNTEAFF.